This TCR beta chain originates from a study of blood T cells in healthy people across ages (dated by TCRdb to the mid-2010s). In the study overall: In model experiments, template switching captured about one uniquely barcoded TCR beta cDNA molecule for every two T cells. Age-related changes in TCR beta repertoire diversity were measured in the study by deep sequencing normalized with unique cDNA molecular identifiers. The donors were divided into four age groups: young (average approximately 17 years), middle-aged (approximately 39), aged (roughly 66) and long-lived (about 90). To avoid experimental bias, donors of different ages were spread randomly across the sequencing lanes. Two additional independent replicas of 1 million unique cDNA reads from the same blood draw were analyzed for two donors (one aged 18 to 29 and one aged 80 or older). The research as a whole found: Observed TCR beta diversity per million T cells fell roughly linearly with age, and a significant reduction was already apparent by age around 36. Estimates of total diversity based on one million sequenced T cells were considered lower bounds and underestimates. Donor CMV infection status was unknown, potentially confounding age-related changes in expanded clonotypes. Observed TCR beta diversity correlated strongly with the percentage of naive T cells measured by flow cytometry. Compared with the aged group, the long-lived group had more naive CD4+ T cells, fewer expanded clones and increased TCR diversity, suggesting age selection. Bulk unsorted PBMC profiling prevented conclusive comparison of naive and antigen-experienced compartments.

This clonotype was seen a single time. Which antigen it targets is not known. One end of the junction varies from germline; a read error may be responsible. Libraries were made using 5' RACE. TCRdb shows the sequencer as Illumina HiSeq 2500. A second roughly 6 to 11 cycle PCR used a sample-barcoded 5' primer and a J-beta primer mix. A unique molecular identifier was introduced onto each TCR beta cDNA molecule by a template-switch 5' adaptor carrying 12 random nucleotides. Each sample yielded at least 2.5 million CDR3-containing paired-end reads. First-strand cDNA was synthesized from all RNA with the Mint cDNA synthesis kit, primed by a TRBC-specific oligonucleotide. After uracil-DNA glycosylase treatment, a first 18-cycle PCR used universal primers M1SS and BC2_uni_R on all cDNA. The source study handled its data this way. For normalization, 1 million high-quality reads, each with a distinct molecular identifier, were randomly selected from each sample. Reads sharing molecular identifiers were discarded rather than binned into consensus sequences. CDR3 identification, clonotype clustering and error correction used MiTCR with a Q25 quality threshold and the strictest error-elimination algorithm. A nonparametric unseen species model with Euler transformation was used to estimate a lower bound on total TCR beta diversity. TCRdb passed the public sequencing reads through fastp at Q25 and MiXCR, retaining productive beta sequences. Rows with one shared CDR3 protein collapse into an entry with the most common genes and DNA. TCRdb's processing, not the authors', yielded these V and J calls. The sample includes roughly 930,000 distinct CDR3 sequences, with 40% to 60% observed a single time. The ten largest clones represent around an eighth of the sample.

The donors were roughly 40 Caucasian individuals from Russia, aged roughly 6 to 90 years, who were systemically healthy. Each donor gave 8 to 10 milliliters of peripheral blood, collected into EDTA-treated Vacutainer tubes. Ficoll-Paque density-gradient centrifugation was used to isolate PBMCs, with at least 6.5 million obtained per sample. Total RNA, at least 5 micrograms per sample, was extracted from PBMCs with Trizol reagent. For every donor, an aliquot of PBMCs went through flow cytometry to measure the percentages of naive CD45RAhigh/CD27high T cells. CDR1 is given as LNHNV and CDR2 as YYDKDF, both from the germline V gene (reference sequence). The CDR3 numbers 15 residues from cysteine through phenylalanine. Only the CDR3 DNA stays, 45 bases, in frame from base 1.

The receptor was derived from a man younger than 45 in good health. This receptor chain uses TRBV15 and TRBJ2-1, with the D gene call left open. The specimen was blood. CDR3 sequence: CVTVPYSALYNEQFF. Here is the DNA: TGTGTCACCGTACCCTACTCGGCTCTCTACAATGAGCAGTTCTTC. With all but the CDR3 taken from the reference TRBV15 and TRBJ2-1 genes, the full variable domain is: DAMVIQNPRYQVTQFGKPVTLSCSQTLNHNVMYWYQQKSSQAPKLLFHYYDKDFNNEADTPDNFQSRRPNTSFCFLDIRSPGLGDTAMYLCVTVPYSALYNEQFFGPGTRLTVL.